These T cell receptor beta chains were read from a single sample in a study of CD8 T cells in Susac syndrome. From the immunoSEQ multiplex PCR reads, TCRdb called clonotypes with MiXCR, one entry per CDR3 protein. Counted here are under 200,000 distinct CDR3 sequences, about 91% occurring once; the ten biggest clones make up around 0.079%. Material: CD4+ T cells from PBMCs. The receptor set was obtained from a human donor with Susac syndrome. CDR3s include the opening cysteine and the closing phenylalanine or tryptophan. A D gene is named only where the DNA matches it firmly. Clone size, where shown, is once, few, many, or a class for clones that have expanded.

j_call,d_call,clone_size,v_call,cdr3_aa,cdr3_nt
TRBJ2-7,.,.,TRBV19,CASSTRRGETYEQYF,TGTGCCAGTAGTACCCGCAGGGGCGAGACCTACGAGCAGTACTTC
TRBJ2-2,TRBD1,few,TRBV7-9,CASSLGQENTGELFF,TGTGCCAGCAGCCTGGGACAGGAAAACACCGGGGAGCTGTTTTTT
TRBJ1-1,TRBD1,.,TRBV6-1,CASSADRDTEAFF,TGTGCCAGCAGTGCCGACAGGGACACTGAAGCTTTCTTT
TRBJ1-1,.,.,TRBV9,CASSVGGAGTEAFF,TGTGCCAGCAGCGTAGGGGGGGCTGGCACTGAAGCTTTCTTT
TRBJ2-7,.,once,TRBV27,CASSLSGGTGYEQYF,TGTGCCAGCAGTTTATCCGGCGGGACCGGCTACGAGCAGTACTTC
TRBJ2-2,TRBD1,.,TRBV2,CASSGGGDGELFF,TGTGCCAGCAGTGGAGGGGGCGACGGGGAGCTGTTTTTT
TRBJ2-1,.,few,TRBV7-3,CASSPSGNEQFF,TGTGCCAGCAGCCCGTCCGGCAATGAGCAGTTCTTC
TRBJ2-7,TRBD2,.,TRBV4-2,CASSQASGTSGRMGYF,TGTGCCAGCAGCCAAGCCTCAGGGACTAGCGGCCGCATGGGATACTTC
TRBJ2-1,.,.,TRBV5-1,CASSNAGLGGNEQFF,TGCGCCAGCAGTAATGCAGGACTCGGAGGGAATGAGCAGTTCTTC
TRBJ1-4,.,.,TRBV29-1,CSVERLENEKLFF,TGCAGCGTAGAACGGCTAGAGAATGAAAAACTGTTTTTT
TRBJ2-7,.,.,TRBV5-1,CASSLAGTSYEQYF,TGCGCCAGCAGCTTGGCAGGGACCTCCTACGAGCAGTACTTC
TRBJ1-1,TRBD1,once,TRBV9,CASSVGTGYDRNTEAFF,TGTGCCAGCAGCGTAGGGACAGGGTACGACAGGAACACTGAAGCTTTCTTT
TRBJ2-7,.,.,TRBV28,CASSGGGRALDEQYF,TGTGCCAGCAGTGGGGGTGGCAGGGCTCTAGACGAGCAGTACTTC
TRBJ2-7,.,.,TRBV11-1,CASSLGGREMDEQYF,TGTGCCAGCAGCCTAGGTGGCAGGGAGATGGACGAGCAGTACTTC
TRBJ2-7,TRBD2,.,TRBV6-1,CASRKTSGGPTYEQYF,TGTGCCAGCAGGAAAACTAGCGGGGGGCCCACCTACGAGCAGTACTTC
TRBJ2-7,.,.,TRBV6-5,CASKMGGDSYEQYF,TGTGCCAGCAAGATGGGGGGAGATTCCTACGAGCAGTACTTC
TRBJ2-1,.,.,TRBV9,CASSVAGDEQFF,TGTGCCAGCAGCGTAGCCGGGGATGAGCAGTTCTTC
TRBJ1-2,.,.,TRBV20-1,CSADGQPGSYGYTF,TGCAGTGCGGATGGACAGCCTGGGAGCTATGGCTACACCTTC
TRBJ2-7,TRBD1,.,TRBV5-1,CASSFVTGQNYEQYF,TGCGCCAGCAGCTTCGTTACGGGACAGAACTACGAGCAGTACTTC
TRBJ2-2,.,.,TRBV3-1,CASSFARGGYTGELFF,TGTGCCAGCAGCTTCGCTAGGGGGGGGTACACCGGGGAGCTGTTTTTT
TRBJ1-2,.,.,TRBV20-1,CSAREVANYGYTF,TGCAGTGCTAGGGAAGTAGCTAACTATGGCTACACCTTC
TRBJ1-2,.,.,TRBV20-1,CSARDWGYGYTF,TGCAGTGCTAGAGATTGGGGCTATGGCTACACCTTC
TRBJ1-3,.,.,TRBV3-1,CASSETAGNTIYF,TGTGCCAGCAGCGAGACAGCCGGAAACACCATATATTTT
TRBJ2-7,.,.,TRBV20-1,CSARKIADLTYEQYF,TGCAGTGCTAGAAAAATAGCGGACTTGACCTACGAGCAGTACTTC
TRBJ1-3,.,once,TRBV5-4,CASSPDQGRGPGNTIYF,TGTGCCAGCAGCCCGGATCAGGGAAGAGGGCCTGGAAACACCATATATTTT
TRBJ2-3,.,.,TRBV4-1,CASSPIETDITDTQYF,TGCGCCAGCAGTCCTATTGAGACAGACATCACAGATACGCAGTATTTT
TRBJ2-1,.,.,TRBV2,CASSDGRGYNEQFF,TGTGCCAGCAGTGACGGACGGGGCTACAATGAGCAGTTCTTC
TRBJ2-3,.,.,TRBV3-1,CASSQSATTDTQYF,TGTGCCAGCAGCCAATCCGCCACCACAGATACGCAGTATTTT
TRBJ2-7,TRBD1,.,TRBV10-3,CAISGDRGHEQYF,TGTGCCATCAGTGGGGACAGGGGACACGAGCAGTACTTC
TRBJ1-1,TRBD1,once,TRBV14,CASSQAGTAEAFF,TGTGCCAGCAGCCAAGCCGGGACAGCTGAAGCTTTCTTT
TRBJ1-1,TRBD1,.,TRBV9,CASSKMTGDTEAFF,TGTGCCAGCAGCAAGATGACAGGGGACACTGAAGCTTTCTTT
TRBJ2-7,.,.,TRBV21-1,CASSKWGRETGAYEQYF,TGTGCCAGCAGCAAATGGGGGAGGGAGACAGGGGCCTACGAGCAGTACTTC
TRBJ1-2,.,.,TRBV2,CASRAGQSYGYTF,TGTGCCAGCAGAGCAGGACAATCCTATGGCTACACCTTC
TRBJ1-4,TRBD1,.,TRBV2,CASRGDSPNEKLFF,TGTGCCAGCAGGGGGGACAGCCCCAATGAAAAACTGTTTTTT
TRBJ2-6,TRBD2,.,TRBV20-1,CSASSGGASGANVLTF,TGCAGTGCTAGCAGCGGGGGGGCTTCTGGGGCCAACGTCCTGACTTTC
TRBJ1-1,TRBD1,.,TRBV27,CASIIEGQGDGNTEAFF,TGTGCCAGCATCATAGAAGGACAGGGGGATGGGAACACTGAAGCTTTCTTT
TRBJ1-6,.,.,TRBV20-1,CSARTDSNSPLHF,TGCAGTGCTAGAACGGATAGTAATTCACCCCTCCACTTT
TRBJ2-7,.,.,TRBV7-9,CASSLYSSYEQYF,TGTGCCAGCAGCTTATACAGCTCCTACGAGCAGTACTTC
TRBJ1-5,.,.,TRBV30,CAWSEQADQPQHF,TGTGCCTGGAGTGAACAGGCGGATCAGCCCCAGCATTTT
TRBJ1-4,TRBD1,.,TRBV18,CASSPETGLSANEKLFF,TGTGCCAGCTCACCAGAGACAGGGCTTTCAGCTAATGAAAAACTGTTTTTT
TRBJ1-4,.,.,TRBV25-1,CASSEPLGLGEKLFF,TGTGCCAGCAGTGAACCTCTGGGTTTAGGAGAAAAACTGTTTTTT
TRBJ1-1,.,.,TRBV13,CASSLRGVVRNTEAFF,TGTGCCAGCAGCTTAAGGGGGGTTGTGCGGAACACTGAAGCTTTCTTT
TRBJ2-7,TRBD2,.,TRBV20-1,CSAELADSYEQYF,TGCAGTGCAGAACTAGCGGACTCCTACGAGCAGTACTTC
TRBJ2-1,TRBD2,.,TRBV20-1,CSARSGRDNEQFF,TGCAGTGCTCGTAGCGGGAGGGACAATGAGCAGTTCTTC
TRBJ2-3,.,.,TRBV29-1,CSVEMVNREEATQYF,TGCAGCGTTGAAATGGTCAATAGGGAAGAGGCCACGCAGTATTTT
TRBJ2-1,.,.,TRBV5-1,CASSWRGSTNEQFF,TGCGCCAGCAGCTGGAGGGGTAGCACGAATGAGCAGTTCTTC
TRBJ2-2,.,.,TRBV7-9,CASSLQSGYGTGELFF,TGTGCCAGCAGCTTACAATCCGGGTACGGCACCGGGGAGCTGTTTTTT
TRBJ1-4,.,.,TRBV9,CASSLSPGVGSAGKLFF,TGTGCCAGCAGCCTCAGTCCGGGGGTTGGATCCGCGGGAAAACTGTTTTTT
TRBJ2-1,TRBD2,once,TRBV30,CAWSVRGGAAEQFF,TGTGCCTGGAGTGTACGGGGGGGCGCGGCTGAGCAGTTCTTC
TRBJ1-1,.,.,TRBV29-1,CSVHRRTEAFF,TGCAGCGTTCACAGAAGAACTGAAGCTTTCTTT
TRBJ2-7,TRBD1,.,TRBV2,CASSRQGFYEQYF,TGTGCCAGCAGTAGACAGGGCTTTTACGAGCAGTACTTC
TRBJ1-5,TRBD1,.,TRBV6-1,CASSQRGQGLNQPQHF,TGTGCCAGCAGTCAACGAGGACAGGGGCTAAATCAGCCCCAGCATTTT
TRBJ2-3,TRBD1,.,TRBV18,CASSPGQGASDTQYF,TGTGCCAGCTCACCGGGACAGGGGGCGTCAGATACGCAGTATTTT
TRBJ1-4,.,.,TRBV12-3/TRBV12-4,CASSSSPERLFF,TGTGCCAGCAGTTCATCCCCTGAGAGACTGTTTTTT
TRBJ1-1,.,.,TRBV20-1,CSATWDTEAFF,TGCAGTGCTACTTGGGACACTGAAGCTTTCTTT
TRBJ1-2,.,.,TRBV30,CAWSVWGDAYGYTF,TGTGCCTGGAGTGTTTGGGGGGACGCCTATGGCTACACCTTC